A selection of T cell receptor beta chains follows, all from one sample in a study of regulatory T cells in long-lasting Graves disease. TCRdb reanalysed the multiplex PCR reads using MiXCR and keeps one entry per CDR3 protein. The table lists 400,000 to 500,000 distinct CDR3 sequences, 20% to 25% of them singletons. Sequenced here: peripheral blood mononuclear cells (PBMCs), sampled when the disease was refractory, from a patient treated with antithyroid drugs. The receptors were sampled from a female donor with Graves disease. Each CDR3 is given with its conserved first and last residue. Each record gives: CDR3 length, D gene, clone size, J gene, V gene, CDR3 protein, CDR3 DNA. A D gene is named only where the DNA matches it firmly. The size entry is marked missing in some rows and otherwise reads once, few, many or a size class.

>14|.|few|TRBJ2-2|TRBV6-1
CAGGTGDGTGELFF
TGTGCCGGCGGGACGGGCGACGGCACCGGGGAGCTGTTTTTT
>14|.|.|TRBJ1-1|TRBV29-1
CSVEEGWGNTEAFF
TGCAGCGTTGAAGAAGGGTGGGGGAACACTGAAGCTTTCTTT
>11|.|many|TRBJ2-5|TRBV20-1
CSATVGETQYF
TGCAGTGCCACTGTGGGAGAGACCCAGTACTTC
>13|TRBD1|few|TRBJ1-1|TRBV10-3
CATRAQGDTEAFF
TGTGCCACCCGGGCGCAGGGGGACACTGAAGCTTTCTTT
>17|TRBD2|.|TRBJ2-7|TRBV27
CASSLTRVAGVSYEQYF
TGTGCCAGCAGTTTAACGAGGGTAGCGGGGGTCTCCTACGAGCAGTACTTC
>15|TRBD1|many|TRBJ1-4|TRBV9
CASSVGTAVNEKLFF
TGTGCCAGCAGCGTTGGGACAGCCGTTAATGAAAAACTGTTTTTT
>15|TRBD1|few|TRBJ2-2|TRBV5-1
CASSFDRGNTGELFF
TGCGCCAGCAGCTTTGACAGGGGGAACACCGGGGAGCTGTTTTTT
>14|.|few|TRBJ2-7|TRBV14
CASSQDPAFDQQYF
TGTGCCAGCAGCCAAGACCCAGCATTTGATCAGCAGTACTTC
>16|TRBD1|.|TRBJ2-2|TRBV12-3/TRBV12-4
CASRASDRAATGELFF
TGTGCCAGCAGGGCTTCAGACAGGGCCGCCACCGGGGAGCTGTTTTTT
>15|.|many|TRBJ2-6|TRBV7-3
CASSLVGLGANVLTF
TGTGCCAGCAGCTTGGTGGGGCTCGGGGCCAACGTCCTGACTTTC
>15|TRBD1|many|TRBJ1-5|TRBV13
CASSHRGGGGQPQHF
TGTGCCAGCAGCCATCGGGGAGGGGGCGGGCAGCCCCAGCATTTT
>15|.|.|TRBJ1-2|TRBV5-1
CASSSWLGGRNGYTF
TGCGCCAGCAGCTCCTGGCTCGGGGGACGGAATGGCTACACCTTC
>14|.|few|TRBJ1-5|TRBV27
CASSPFLGNQPQHF
TGTGCCAGCAGCCCCTTTTTGGGCAATCAGCCCCAGCATTTT
>16|TRBD2|.|TRBJ2-7|TRBV9
CASSPSLAGDSYEQYF
TGTGCCAGCAGCCCCTCCTTAGCGGGTGACTCCTACGAGCAGTACTTC
>14|.|many|TRBJ1-2|TRBV5-1
CASSPSDGYNGYTF
TGCGCCAGCAGCCCCTCCGATGGGTACAATGGCTACACCTTC